Below, one TCR beta chain is given with its context. Its antigen remains unidentified. The source of the sample is a study of T-cell memory formation after mild COVID-19. The study, taken as a whole, reports: Cross-reactive memory apparently joined, as some responding clones appeared in pre-infection memory.

The authors produced TCR alpha and TCR beta cDNA libraries with sample barcodes and UMIs by 5'RACE using constant-segment primers. Via MiXCR, TCRdb re-called the 5' RACE reads, giving one row per CDR3 protein. Among about 250,000 distinct CDR3 sequences, 15% were seen once, and the ten largest hold 2.1%. Sequencing was done on a sample of PBMCs or a T cell subset sorted from them (not recorded which). This sequence was found in an adult woman who had mild COVID-19 (a few samples of this study predate the infection). Cell type and time point are not known.

CDR3: CASPLSRGQGNEQFF. The CDR3 DNA is TGTGCCAGCCCCCTAAGTAGGGGGCAAGGCAATGAGCAGTTCTTC. The chain carries TRBV6-5 and TRBJ2-1, with 7 nucleotides matching TRBD1. Germline CDR1 MNHEY, CDR2 SVGAGI. This CDR3 region has 15 residues. With 8 bases clipped from V and 6 bases from J, the junction kept 13 bases outside the gene matches.